A single sample is the source of the 14 T cell receptor beta chains below, sequenced in a study of blood T cell repertoires in COVID-19. Sequencing used immunoSEQ multiplex PCR; TCRdb keeps in-frame clones, though not all of them. The sample includes about 370,000 clones, 85% to 90% of them seen just once. Material for sequencing was PBMCs or T cells enriched from blood (not recorded which). The origin of the receptors is a man in his late teens or twenties who had recovered from COVID-19.

J is TRBJ1-5 and V is TRBV2; unclear D gene. Germline CDR1 is SNHLY and CDR2 is FYNNEI. V lost 4 bases and J 3 bases, leaving 4 bases between the germline ends. This CDR3 contains 12 residues. This CDR3 reads CASSAFNQPQHF. The CDR3 bases are TGTGCCAGCAGTGCTTTCAATCAGCCCCAGCATTTT.

The V and J genes are TRBV6-5 and TRBJ2-7, with D tentatively TRBD1 (5 bases). The CDR3 runs 14 residues. Deletions cut 5 bases from V and 5 bases from J, with 16 bases between. Germline lookup yields CDR1 MNHEY and CDR2 SVGAGI. The chain's CDR3 is CASSPQGSADEQYF. CDR3 nucleotides: TGTGCCAGCAGTCCCCAGGGATCAGCCGACGAGCAGTACTTC.

This chain connects TRBV4-1 to TRBJ2-7; 8 bases fit TRBD2. Germline V gene data show CDR1 as MGHRA and CDR2 as YSYEKL. Trimming at V came to 4 bases and at J to 5 bases, leaving 10 bases not matched to a gene. The CDR3 contains 15 residues. The CDR3 sequence is CASSLTGTSGNEQYF. The CDR3 DNA follows: TGCGCCAGCAGCCTAACCGGGACTAGTGGCAACGAGCAGTACTTC.

This chain connects TRBV7-6 to TRBJ1-5, with 10 bases aligning to TRBD1. V shed 5 bases and J 2 bases; nucleotides not matched to a gene: 15. Germline V CDR1 and CDR2: SGHVS, FNYEAQ. The CDR3 length is 19 residues. The CDR3 nucleotides are TGTGCCAGCAGCCCACATCCCGGAGTCGGGACAGGGGGCAATCAGCCCCAGCATTTT. This codes for CASSPHPGVGTGGNQPQHF.

The J gene is TRBJ1-1, the V gene TRBV9; D may be TRBD1 (5 bases). CDR1 SGDLS and CDR2 YYNGEE come from the germline V gene. V dropped 3 bases and J dropped 5 bases, with 14 bases sitting between them. This CDR3 contains 14 residues. Here the CDR3 DNA reads TGTGCCAGCAGCGAAACCCCTGGGGGGACTGAAGCTTTCTTT. It yields the protein CASSETPGGTEAFF.

This chain joins TRBV5-1 and TRBJ2-3, with 10 bases aligning to TRBD2. V shed 5 bases, J shed 0 bases, and the junction held 3 bases outside the gene matches. In germline, CDR1 is SGHRS, CDR2 YFSETQ. CDR3 length equals 15 residues. CDR3 region: CASRPAGGSTDTQYF. The CDR3, as DNA: TGCGCCAGCAGGCCAGCGGGGGGGAGCACAGATACGCAGTATTTT.

The rearrangement links TRBV7-3 to TRBJ2-1; TRBD2 matches 10 bases. The V and J ends lost 5 bases and 9 bases, in that order; junction bases with no gene match: 13. Germline lookup yields CDR1 SGHTA and CDR2 FQGTGA. This CDR3 region has 16 residues. The CDR3 reads CASSPSSGSLFSEQFF. The CDR3 DNA reads as TGTGCCAGCAGCCCATCTAGCGGGAGTTTATTCAGTGAGCAGTTCTTC.

This chain links TRBV9 with TRBJ1-1; D is possibly TRBD1 (5 bases). Germline V gene sequence: CDR1 SGDLS, CDR2 YYNGEE. Trimming shortened V by 3 bases and J by 6 bases, and 9 bases separated the two germline ends. This CDR3 has 12 amino acids. The CDR3 here is CASSGGDSEAFF. The CDR3, as DNA: TGTGCCAGCAGCGGGGGGGATTCTGAAGCTTTCTTT.

The chain carries TRBV6-2 or TRBV6-3 and TRBJ2-5; 11 nucleotides match TRBD2. The CDR3 length is 16 residues. Germline V lookup: CDR1 MNHEY, CDR2 SVGEGT. The V and J ends lost 4 bases and 2 bases, in that order; junction bases with no gene match: 6. CDR3 protein: CASSSLRLAGQETQYF. CDR3 nucleotide sequence: TGTGCCAGCAGTTCTCTTCGACTAGCGGGGCAAGAGACCCAGTACTTC.

The CDR3 DNA is TGTGCCAGCAGCTTCATGGCCGCAGGTCAAGGAAACACCATATATTTT. Translated, it gives CASSFMAAGQGNTIYF. The rearrangement links TRBV5-5 to TRBJ1-3; D not certain. The CDR3 is 16 residues long. Trimming took 2 bases from V and 4 from J, leaving 16 bases between them. Germline V gene lookup returns CDR1 SGHKS and CDR2 YYEKEE (reference sequence).

This sequence joins TRBV10-3 and TRBJ2-1, with 12 bases aligning to TRBD2. The CDR3 consists of 13 residues. J was trimmed by 8 bases and V by 8 bases; bases with no gene match: 4. CDR1 ENHRY and CDR2 SYGVKD come from the germline V gene. Written as DNA, the CDR3 is TGTGCCATCGGAAGACTAGCGGGAGATGAGCAGTTCTTC. Protein sequence: CAIGRLAGDEQFF.

This clone was seen once. The CDR3 protein is CASSFLPSGISSEQYF. The CDR3 DNA is TGTGCCAGCAGTTTCCTCCCTAGCGGGATAAGCTCCGAGCAGTACTTC. The chain is built from TRBV27 and TRBJ2-7, with TRBD2 matching 9 bases. The V gene's germline CDR1 is MNHEY and CDR2 SMNVEV (reference sequence). This CDR3 is 16 amino acids long. J lost 6 bases, V lost 3 bases, and 12 bases had no gene match.

This clone was seen a few times. V gene TRBV11-2 combines with J gene TRBJ2-7; 9 positions match TRBD1. V shed 4 bases and J 5 bases; nucleotides not matched to a gene: 12. The germline CDR1 and CDR2 sequences are SGHAT and FQNNGV. This CDR3 is built from 16 residues. CDR3 DNA: TGTGCCAGCAGCTCCGGGACAGGGATTATGTTCCACGAGCAGTACTTC. Translating gives CASSSGTGIMFHEQYF. Complete variable domain (other parts from reference TRBV11-2 and TRBJ2-7): EAGVAQSPRYKIIEKRQSVAFWCNPISGHATLYWYQQILGQGPKLLIQFQNNGVVDDSQLPKDRFSAERLKGVDSTLKIQPAKLEDSAVYLCASSSGTGIMFHEQYFGPGTRLTVT.

The chain employs TRBV18 and TRBJ2-1, with 14 positions matching TRBD2. With 2 bases clipped from V and 6 bases from J, the junction kept 6 bases outside the gene matches. The CDR3 consists of 17 residues. Germline V CDR1 and CDR2: KGHSH, LQKENI. The CDR3 nucleotides read TGTGCCAGCTCACCAAAGGGACTAGCGGGAGATCTCAATGAGCAGTTCTTC. Translating gives CASSPKGLAGDLNEQFF.